This T cell receptor (beta chain) is from a study of cytomegalovirus exposure and HLA in healthy donors. V was clipped by 4 bases and J by 5 bases; unmatched bases: 4. The CDR3 has 15 amino acids. Germline V gene lookup returns CDR1 SGHDT and CDR2 YYEEEE. Use of 60 Vbeta and 13 Jbeta primers characterized the PCR. Profiled with immunoSEQ multiplex PCR; TCRdb holds only in-frame clones, not every one. The sample lists about 140,000 clones; around three quarters were seen once. This receptor was taken from a man between 40 and 49 years old in good health and CMV-seropositive. The sequenced material came from PBMCs. The genes are TRBV5-6 and TRBJ2-1; 12 bases agree with TRBD1. The CDR3, as DNA: TGTGCCAGCAGCCCGGGACAGGGGGCCCACAATGAGCAGTTCTTC. Its translation: CASSPGQGAHNEQFF.